The T cell receptor beta chain under discussion was sequenced for a study of vaccination and CD4 T cells after COVID-19. Study context: Two-dose vaccination with either BNT162b2 or mRNA-1273 was given to participants.

Treatment specified: roughly nine-day PBMC culture with coronavirus spike peptide pools or control peptides (ViraFEST assay). With peptide pools, ViraFEST first expanded antigen-specific T cells and afterwards sequenced their TCRs. Before Alpha, Beta and Delta appeared in the US, convalescents tested positive (March–December 2020). Germline V gene sequence: CDR1 MDHEN, CDR2 SYDVKM. This CDR3 has 15 residues. The junction had 11 bases not matched to a gene; V was cut back by 7 bases and J by 5 bases. A word on this clonotype: What it binds is unknown.

Scientists ran DNA taken from cultured CD4+ T cells through the Oncomine TCR Beta short-read assay for sequencing. Someone extracted genomic DNA from cultured CD4+ T cells. Using its own MiXCR run on the PCR reads, TCRdb lists one record per CDR3 protein. The sample yields roughly 20,000 distinct CDR3 sequences, 38% seen once. This receptor was taken from a human donor who had recovered from COVID-19. Sequencing was performed on CD4+ T cells from blood, cultured in vitro, taken before SARS-CoV-2 vaccination. The chain has TRBV28 and TRBJ1-5; 7 nucleotides match TRBD1. The CDR3 DNA sequence: TGTGCCAGCATACCCCTCGACAGGGTAGATCAGCCCCAGCATTTT. Translated: CASIPLDRVDQPQHF.